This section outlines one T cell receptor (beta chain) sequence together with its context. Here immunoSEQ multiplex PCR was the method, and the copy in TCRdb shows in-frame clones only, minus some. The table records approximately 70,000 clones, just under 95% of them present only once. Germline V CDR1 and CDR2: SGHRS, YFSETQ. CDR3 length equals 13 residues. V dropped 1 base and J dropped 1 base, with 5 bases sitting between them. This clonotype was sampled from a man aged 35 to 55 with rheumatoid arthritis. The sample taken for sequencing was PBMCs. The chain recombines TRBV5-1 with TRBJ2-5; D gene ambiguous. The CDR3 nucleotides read TGCGCCAGCAGCTTGTTGGGCCAAGAGACCCAGTACTTC. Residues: CASSLLGQETQYF.